Listed below are T cell receptor beta chains from one sample, sequenced in a study of vaccination effects on CD4 cells after COVID-19. Clones were sequenced by immunoSEQ multiplex PCR, and TCRdb holds only the in-frame ones, with some missing. The sample has 50,000 or so clones, around 67% seen once. No antigen is known for these receptors. The sample consisted of CD4+ T cells from PBMCs cultured without peptide, taken before COVID-19 vaccination. These receptors originate from a human donor who received a COVID-19 vaccine. The CDR3 runs from the conserved cysteine through the conserved F or W. The D gene is left open where the match is weak. Size values are once, few and many counts, or a class for expanded clones, and some rows have none.

J,size,V,D,CDR3,DNA
TRBJ2-5,NA,TRBV5-1,NA,CASSYTGPQETQYF,TGCGCCAGCAGCTATACAGGGCCCCAAGAGACCCAGTACTTC
TRBJ2-1,NA,TRBV7-2,TRBD2,CASSPRTSGREGAFF,TGTGCCAGCAGCCCCCGGACTAGCGGGAGAGAAGGGGCGTTCTTC
TRBJ2-1,NA,TRBV4-1,TRBD2,CASSPERGALNEQFF,TGCGCCAGCAGCCCTGAGCGGGGCGCCCTCAATGAGCAGTTCTTC
TRBJ2-3,NA,TRBV5-1,NA,CASRSSTDTQYF,TGCGCCAGCAGGTCAAGCACAGATACGCAGTATTTT
TRBJ2-3,NA,TRBV6-6,NA,CASSYRRGTDTQYF,TGTGCCAGCAGTTACAGACGAGGCACAGATACGCAGTATTTT
TRBJ1-4,few,TRBV4-2,TRBD1,CASSQSGQGEKLFF,TGTGCCAGCAGCCAGTCGGGACAGGGTGAAAAACTGTTTTTT
TRBJ1-2,NA,TRBV9,NA,CASSAPPGYGYTF,TGTGCCAGCAGCGCCCCCCCGGGGTATGGCTACACCTTC
TRBJ2-1,NA,TRBV7-6,NA,CASSTTRGRNYNEQFF,TGTGCCAGCAGCACCACCCGTGGGCGGAATTACAATGAGCAGTTCTTC
TRBJ1-2,NA,TRBV7-9,NA,CASSYDVGIWGYTF,TGTGCCAGCAGTTACGACGTGGGAATCTGGGGCTACACCTTC
TRBJ2-1,NA,TRBV24-1,TRBD2,CATGNPPGLAGGDEQFF,TGTGCCACCGGAAATCCCCCGGGACTAGCGGGAGGCGATGAGCAGTTCTTC
TRBJ2-5,NA,TRBV5-4,NA,CASSLGGQETQYF,TGTGCCAGCAGCTTGGGTGGACAAGAGACCCAGTACTTC
TRBJ2-1,NA,TRBV5-6,NA,CASSSPSASSYNEQFF,TGTGCCAGCAGCTCGCCTAGCGCCAGCTCCTACAATGAGCAGTTCTTC
TRBJ1-5,NA,TRBV7-2,TRBD1,CASSLYRPGQGSQPQHF,TGTGCCAGCAGCTTATACCGACCGGGACAGGGAAGTCAGCCCCAGCATTTT
TRBJ2-7,few,TRBV7-2,NA,CASSLDSGARREQYF,TGTGCCAGCAGCTTAGATTCCGGGGCCCGTAGGGAGCAGTACTTC
TRBJ1-1,NA,TRBV30,TRBD1,CAWSWDRNTEAFF,TGTGCCTGGAGTTGGGACAGGAACACTGAAGCTTTCTTT
TRBJ2-6,NA,TRBV7-7,TRBD1,CASSRTGKPVGANVLTF,TGTGCTAGCAGCCGGACAGGGAAACCTGTTGGGGCCAACGTCCTGACTTTC
TRBJ1-5,NA,TRBV4-2,NA,CASSQDPQGSGQPQHF,TGTGCCAGCAGCCAAGACCCGCAGGGATCGGGTCAGCCCCAGCATTTT
TRBJ2-7,few,TRBV4-1,NA,CASSQVTGQSYEQYF,TGCGCCAGCAGCCAAGTAACAGGACAGTCCTACGAGCAGTACTTC
TRBJ2-2,NA,TRBV28,NA,CASSFAVGGTGELFF,TGTGCCAGCAGTTTCGCGGTAGGGGGCACCGGGGAGCTGTTTTTT
TRBJ1-1,NA,TRBV28,NA,CASRSDFKAFF,TGTGCCAGCAGGTCAGACTTTAAAGCTTTCTTT
TRBJ1-4,NA,TRBV7-9,NA,CASSSGQGEKLFF,TGTGCCAGCAGCTCGGGGCAGGGAGAAAAACTGTTTTTT
TRBJ1-2,NA,TRBV28,NA,CASCRHESYTF,TGTGCCAGTTGCAGGCATGAAAGCTACACCTTC
TRBJ2-1,NA,TRBV11-2,TRBD1,CASSRIDRGGQFF,TGTGCCAGCAGCCGCATAGACAGGGGCGGTCAGTTCTTC
TRBJ2-3,NA,TRBV29-1,NA,CSVNVGLLGDTQYF,TGCAGCGTGAATGTGGGACTCCTTGGGGATACGCAGTATTTT
TRBJ1-5,NA,TRBV28,NA,CASSLGGNSNQPQHF,TGTGCCAGCAGTTTAGGAGGGAATAGCAATCAGCCCCAGCATTTT
TRBJ1-2,NA,TRBV20-1,TRBD1,CSGPPGQGAF,TGCAGTGGCCCACCGGGACAGGGGGCCTTC
TRBJ1-1,NA,TRBV29-1,NA,CSVERSGVGAEAFF,TGCAGCGTTGAGAGATCAGGGGTCGGAGCTGAAGCTTTCTTT
TRBJ1-2,few,TRBV2,TRBD1,CASQQGNNYGYTF,TGTGCCAGCCAACAGGGGAATAACTATGGCTACACCTTC
TRBJ1-1,NA,TRBV7-8,TRBD1,CASSRGTGNTEAFF,TGTGCCAGCAGCCGAGGGACAGGGAATACTGAAGCTTTCTTT
TRBJ1-2,NA,TRBV6-5,TRBD1,CASSPGGNYGYTF,TGTGCCAGCAGTCCAGGGGGCAACTATGGCTACACCTTC